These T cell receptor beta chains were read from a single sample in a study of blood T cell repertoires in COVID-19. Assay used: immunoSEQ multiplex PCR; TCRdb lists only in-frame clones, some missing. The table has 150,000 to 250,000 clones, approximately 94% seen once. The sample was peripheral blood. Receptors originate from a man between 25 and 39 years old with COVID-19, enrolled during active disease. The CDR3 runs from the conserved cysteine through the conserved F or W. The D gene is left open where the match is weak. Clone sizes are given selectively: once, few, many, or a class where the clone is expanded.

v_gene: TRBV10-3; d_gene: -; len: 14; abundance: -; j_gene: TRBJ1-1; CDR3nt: TGTGCCATCAGGGGGGAGGGGAGCCTACCTGAAGCTTTCTTT; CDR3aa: CAIRGEGSLPEAFF
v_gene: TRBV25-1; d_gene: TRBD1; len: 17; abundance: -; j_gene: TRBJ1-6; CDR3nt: TGTGCCAGCAGTGAAGGCGGCAGGGGGCTTAGGAATTCACCCCTCCACTTT; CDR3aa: CASSEGGRGLRNSPLHF
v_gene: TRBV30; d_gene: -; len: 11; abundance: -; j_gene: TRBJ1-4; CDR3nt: TGTGCCTGCGAACCGGGTGAAAAACTGTTTTTT; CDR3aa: CACEPGEKLFF
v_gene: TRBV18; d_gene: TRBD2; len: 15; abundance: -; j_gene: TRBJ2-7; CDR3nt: TGTGCCAGCTCACCCGGAGCGGGGATAAAGTACGAGCAGTACTTC; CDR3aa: CASSPGAGIKYEQYF
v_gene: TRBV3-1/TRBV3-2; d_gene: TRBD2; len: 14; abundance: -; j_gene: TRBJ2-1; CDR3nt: TGTGCCAGCAGCCAGGGACTATCCTACAATGAGCAGTTCTTC; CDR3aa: CASSQGLSYNEQFF
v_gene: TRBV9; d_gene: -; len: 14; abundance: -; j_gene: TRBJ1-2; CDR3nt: TGTGCCAGCAGCGTAGGGACGGGGGGCCATGGCTACACCTTC; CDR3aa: CASSVGTGGHGYTF
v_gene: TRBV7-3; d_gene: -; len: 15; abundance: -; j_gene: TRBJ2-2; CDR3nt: TGTGCCAGCAGCTTTGACTCGGGGAACACCGGGGAGCTGTTTTTT; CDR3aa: CASSFDSGNTGELFF
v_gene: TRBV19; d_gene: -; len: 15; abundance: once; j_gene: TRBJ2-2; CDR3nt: TGTGCCAGTAGTATTGGCACACCTTCCACCGGGGAGCTGTTTTTT; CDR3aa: CASSIGTPSTGELFF
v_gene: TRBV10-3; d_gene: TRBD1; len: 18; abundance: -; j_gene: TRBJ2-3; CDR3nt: TGTGCCATCAGTGACAACCGGGACAGGGGTATTCCATCAGATACGCAGTATTTT; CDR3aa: CAISDNRDRGIPSDTQYF
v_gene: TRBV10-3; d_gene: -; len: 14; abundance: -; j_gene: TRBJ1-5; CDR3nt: TGTGCCATCAGTGAACGGGGTAGCAATCAGCCCCAGCATTTT; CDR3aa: CAISERGSNQPQHF
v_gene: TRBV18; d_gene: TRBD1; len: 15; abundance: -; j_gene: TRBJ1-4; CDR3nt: TGTGCCAGCTCACCACCGGGACAGGTTAGGGAAAAACTGTTTTTT; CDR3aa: CASSPPGQVREKLFF
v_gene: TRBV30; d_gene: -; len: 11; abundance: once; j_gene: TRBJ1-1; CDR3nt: TGTGCCTCTGCGGGATTGAGCCCAGCTTTCTTT; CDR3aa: CASAGLSPAFF
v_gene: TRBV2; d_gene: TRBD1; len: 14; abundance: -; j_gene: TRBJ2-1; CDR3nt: TGTGCCAGCAGCCGGGACAGGGGGCTCTATGAGCAGTTCTTC; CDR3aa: CASSRDRGLYEQFF
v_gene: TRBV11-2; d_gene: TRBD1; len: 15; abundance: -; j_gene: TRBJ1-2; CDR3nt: TGTGCCAGCAGCGGCCGGGACAGGGTAAACTATGGCTACACCTTC; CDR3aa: CASSGRDRVNYGYTF
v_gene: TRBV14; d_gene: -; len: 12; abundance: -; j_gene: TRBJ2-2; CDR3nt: TGTGCCAGCAGCCATGGGCCCGGGGAGCTGTTTTTT; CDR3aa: CASSHGPGELFF
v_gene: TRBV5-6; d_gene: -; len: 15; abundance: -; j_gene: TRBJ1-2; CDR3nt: TGTGCCAGCAGCGGGGCGGGGTGGTCCAACTATGGCTACACCTTC; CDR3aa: CASSGAGWSNYGYTF
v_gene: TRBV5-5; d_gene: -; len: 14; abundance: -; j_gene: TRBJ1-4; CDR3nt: TGTGCCAGCAGCTTGTTCGGGGGGCGTGAAAAACTGTTTTTT; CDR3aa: CASSLFGGREKLFF
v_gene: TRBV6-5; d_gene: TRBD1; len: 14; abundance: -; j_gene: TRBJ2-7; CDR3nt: TGTGCCAGCAGTTACCGGACAGGGGGGTACGAGCAGTACTTC; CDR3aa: CASSYRTGGYEQYF
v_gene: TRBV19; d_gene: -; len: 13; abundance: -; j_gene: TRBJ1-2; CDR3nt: TGTGCCAGTAGTATCCCCGGGGACTATGGCTACACCTTC; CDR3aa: CASSIPGDYGYTF
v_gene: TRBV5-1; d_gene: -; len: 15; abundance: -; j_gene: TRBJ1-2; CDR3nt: TGCGCCAGCAGCTTGGGTTCCGGGGTTAACTATGGCTACACCTTC; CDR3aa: CASSLGSGVNYGYTF
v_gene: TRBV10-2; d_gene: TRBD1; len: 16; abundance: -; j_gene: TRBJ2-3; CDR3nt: TGCGCCAGCAGTGAGCCGGGGGTGGGACAGGGAGATACGCAGTATTTT; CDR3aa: CASSEPGVGQGDTQYF
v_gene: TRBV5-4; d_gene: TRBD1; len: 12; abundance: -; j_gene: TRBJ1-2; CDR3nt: TGTGCCAGCAGCTCCGACAGGGTTGCCTACACCTTC; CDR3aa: CASSSDRVAYTF
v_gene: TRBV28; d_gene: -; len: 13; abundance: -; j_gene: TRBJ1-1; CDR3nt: TGTGCCAGCAGTTTTCCTTCTACAGGGGAAGCTTTCTTT; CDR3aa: CASSFPSTGEAFF
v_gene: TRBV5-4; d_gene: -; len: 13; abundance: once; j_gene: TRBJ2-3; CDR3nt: TGTGCCAGCAGGAGGGACTGGGCAGATACGCAGTATTTT; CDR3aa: CASRRDWADTQYF
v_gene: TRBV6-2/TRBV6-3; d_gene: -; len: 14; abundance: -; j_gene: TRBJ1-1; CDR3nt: TGTGCCAGCAGTTACGCGGGAATGAACACTGAAGCTTTCTTT; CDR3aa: CASSYAGMNTEAFF